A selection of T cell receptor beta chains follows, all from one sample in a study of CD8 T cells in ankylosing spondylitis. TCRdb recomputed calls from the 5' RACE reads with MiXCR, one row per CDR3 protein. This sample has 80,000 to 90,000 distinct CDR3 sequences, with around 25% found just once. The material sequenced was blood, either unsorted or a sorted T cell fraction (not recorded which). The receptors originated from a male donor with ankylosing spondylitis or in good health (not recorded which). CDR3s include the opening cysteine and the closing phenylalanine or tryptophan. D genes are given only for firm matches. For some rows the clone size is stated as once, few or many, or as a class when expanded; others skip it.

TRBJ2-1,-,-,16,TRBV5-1,CASSLAREVLVDEQFF,TGCGCCAGCAGCTTGGCTCGTGAGGTTCTTGTCGATGAGCAGTTCTTC
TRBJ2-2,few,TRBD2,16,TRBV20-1,CSARELLAGSAGELFF,TGCAGTGCTAGAGAGCTACTAGCGGGTTCGGCCGGGGAGCTGTTTTTT
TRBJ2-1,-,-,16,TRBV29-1,CSVQTPTARRSNEQFF,TGCAGCGTTCAAACCCCTACAGCCAGGAGGAGTAATGAGCAGTTCTTC
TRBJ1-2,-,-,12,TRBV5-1,CASSTGHYGYTF,TGCGCCAGCAGCACAGGGCACTATGGCTACACCTTC
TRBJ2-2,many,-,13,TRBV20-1,CSAHQQGTGELFF,TGCAGTGCCCATCAACAGGGCACCGGGGAGCTGTTTTTT
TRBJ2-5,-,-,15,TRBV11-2,CASSLDGTHRETQYF,TGTGCCAGCAGCTTAGATGGTACGCACCGAGAGACCCAGTACTTC
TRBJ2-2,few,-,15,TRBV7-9,CASSGGGANTGELFF,TGTGCCAGCAGCGGTGGGGGTGCGAACACCGGGGAGCTGTTTTTT
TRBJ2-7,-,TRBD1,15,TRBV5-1,CASSVGTVSAYEQYF,TGCGCCAGCAGCGTAGGGACAGTAAGTGCCTACGAGCAGTACTTC
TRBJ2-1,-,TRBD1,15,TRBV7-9,CASSLGQGRYNEQFF,TGTGCCAGCAGCTTAGGACAGGGTCGCTACAATGAGCAGTTCTTC
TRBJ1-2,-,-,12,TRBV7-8,CASKDLTYGYTF,TGTGCCAGCAAAGACCTTACCTATGGCTACACCTTC
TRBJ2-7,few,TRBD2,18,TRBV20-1,CSASGGASGGRSSYEQYF,TGCAGTGCTAGCGGGGGGGCTAGCGGGGGAAGGAGCTCCTACGAGCAGTACTTC
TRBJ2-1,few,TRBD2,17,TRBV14,CASSLDRGTSGYNEQFF,TGTGCCAGCAGCTTAGATCGAGGGACTAGCGGTTACAATGAGCAGTTCTTC
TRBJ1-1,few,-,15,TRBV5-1,CASSLDLGMNTEAFF,TGCGCCAGCAGCTTGGATCTGGGGATGAACACTGAAGCTTTCTTT
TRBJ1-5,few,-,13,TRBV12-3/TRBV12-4,CASSLSPWQPQHF,TGTGCCAGCAGTTTAAGTCCCTGGCAGCCCCAGCATTTT
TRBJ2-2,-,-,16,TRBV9,CASSIIERPGTGELFF,TGTGCCAGCAGCATCATTGAGAGGCCGGGCACCGGGGAGCTGTTTTTT
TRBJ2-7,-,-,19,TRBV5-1,CASSDGGPGRRYLGDEQYF,TGCGCCAGCAGCGATGGGGGACCAGGGCGTAGGTATCTGGGGGACGAGCAGTACTTC
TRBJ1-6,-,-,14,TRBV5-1,CASSLDATENNLHF,TGCGCCAGCAGCTTGGACGCTACGGAGAATAACCTCCACTTT
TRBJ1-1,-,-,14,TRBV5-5,CASSLEPLGYEAFF,TGTGCCAGCAGCTTGGAGCCATTAGGATATGAAGCTTTCTTT
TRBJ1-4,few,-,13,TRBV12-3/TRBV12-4,CASTPWRGEKLFF,TGTGCCAGCACCCCTTGGCGGGGTGAAAAACTGTTTTTT
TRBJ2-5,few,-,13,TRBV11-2,CASSLEQQETQYF,TGTGCCAGCAGCTTAGAACAGCAAGAGACCCAGTACTTC
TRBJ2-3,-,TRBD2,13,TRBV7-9,CASSLPPMRELHF,TGTGCCAGCAGCTTACCTCCCATGCGGGAGTTGCATTTT
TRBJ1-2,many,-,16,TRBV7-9,CASSLPLDSALGGYTF,TGTGCCAGCAGCTTGCCCCTGGACAGCGCACTTGGAGGCTACACCTTC
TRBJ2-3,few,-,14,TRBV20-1,CTQQRPSGTDTQYF,TGCACACAACAACGGCCGTCGGGTACAGATACGCAGTATTTT
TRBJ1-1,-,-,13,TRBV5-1,CASSWGRLAEAFF,TGCGCCAGCAGCTGGGGACGGCTCGCTGAAGCTTTCTTT
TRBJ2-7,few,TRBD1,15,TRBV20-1,CSAIPGQGNTYEQYF,TGCAGTGCTATTCCGGGACAGGGGAATACCTACGAGCAGTACTTC
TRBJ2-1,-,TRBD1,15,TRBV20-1,CSARDRTGGRNEQFF,TGCAGTGCTAGAGATCGAACAGGGGGAAGGAATGAGCAGTTCTTC
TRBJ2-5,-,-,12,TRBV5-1,CASSLDQETQYF,TGCGCCAGCAGCTTGGACCAAGAGACCCAGTACTTC
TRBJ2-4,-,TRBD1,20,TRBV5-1,CASSEKWDRASGLAKNIQYF,TGCGCCAGCAGCGAGAAATGGGACAGGGCCAGCGGACTAGCCAAAAACATTCAGTACTTC
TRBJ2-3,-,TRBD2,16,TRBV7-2,CASSVLASGSTDTQYF,TGTGCCAGCAGCGTATTGGCTAGCGGTAGCACAGATACGCAGTATTTT
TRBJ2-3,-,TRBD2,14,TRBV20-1,CSASSGMGTDTQYF,TGCAGTGCTAGCAGCGGGATGGGCACAGATACGCAGTATTTT
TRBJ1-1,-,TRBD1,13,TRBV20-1,CSARHRTGPEAFF,TGCAGTGCTAGACATAGGACAGGTCCTGAAGCTTTCTTT
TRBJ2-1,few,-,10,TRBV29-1,CSVSAGGQFF,TGCAGCGTTTCGGCCGGAGGGCAGTTCTTC
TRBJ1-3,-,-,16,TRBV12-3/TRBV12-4,CASLTHSTVSGNTIYF,TGTGCCAGCCTAACCCATTCTACAGTATCTGGAAACACCATATATTTT
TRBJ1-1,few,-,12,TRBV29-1,CSVGVVDTEAFF,TGCAGCGTGGGGGTGGTGGACACTGAAGCTTTCTTT
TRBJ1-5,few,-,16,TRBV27,CASSFSGVGGNQPQHF,TGTGCCAGCAGTTTTTCCGGGGTTGGGGGCAATCAGCCCCAGCATTTT
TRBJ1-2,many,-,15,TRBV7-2,CASSSPGGAGYGYTF,TGTGCCAGCAGCTCCCCGGGTGGTGCTGGCTATGGCTACACCTTC
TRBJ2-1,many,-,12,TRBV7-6,CASSRRLTEQFF,TGTGCCAGCAGCCGACGACTGACAGAGCAGTTCTTC
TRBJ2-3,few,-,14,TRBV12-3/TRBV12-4,CASRVGASTDTQYF,TGTGCCAGTCGCGTGGGGGCCAGCACAGATACGCAGTATTTT
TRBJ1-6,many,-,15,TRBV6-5,CASSYSGGDNSPLHF,TGTGCCAGCAGTTACTCCGGGGGCGATAATTCACCCCTCCACTTT
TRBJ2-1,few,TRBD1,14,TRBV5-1,CATGTGDRHNEQFF,TGCGCCACCGGGACAGGGGATCGCCACAATGAGCAGTTCTTC
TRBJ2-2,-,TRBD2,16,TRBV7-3,CASSRRGGTNTGELFF,TGTGCCAGCAGCCGCCGCGGGGGGACGAACACCGGGGAGCTGTTTTTT
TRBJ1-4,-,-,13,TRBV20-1,CSARDRLNEKLFF,TGCAGTGCTAGGGACCGCCTTAATGAAAAACTGTTTTTT
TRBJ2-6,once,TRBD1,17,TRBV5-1,CASSPGQGLVGANVLTF,TGCGCCAGCAGCCCCGGACAGGGGTTAGTTGGGGCCAACGTCCTGACTTTC
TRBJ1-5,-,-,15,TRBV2,CASSEDRPSNQPQHF,TGTGCCAGCAGTGAAGACCGCCCTTCCAATCAGCCCCAGCATTTT
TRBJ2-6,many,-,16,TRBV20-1,CSARDGRDSGANVLTF,TGCAGTGCTAGAGATGGAAGGGACTCTGGGGCCAACGTCCTGACTTTC
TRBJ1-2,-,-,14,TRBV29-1,CSGGSGVFNYGYTF,TGCAGCGGTGGGTCGGGAGTTTTTAACTATGGCTACACCTTC
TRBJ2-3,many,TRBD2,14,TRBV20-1,CSAGTAGGRDTQYF,TGCAGTGCCGGGACAGCGGGGGGGAGAGATACGCAGTATTTT
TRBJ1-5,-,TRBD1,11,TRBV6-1,CASSLTGDQHF,TGTGCCAGCAGTCTGACAGGGGACCAGCATTTT
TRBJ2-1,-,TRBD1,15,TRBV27,CASSTNRGDYNEQFF,TGTGCCAGCAGTACTAACAGGGGGGACTACAATGAGCAGTTCTTC
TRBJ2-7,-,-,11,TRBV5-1,CASLQNYEQYF,TGCGCCAGCCTGCAAAACTACGAGCAGTACTTC
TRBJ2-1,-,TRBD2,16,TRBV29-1,CSVEDPGLAALNEQFF,TGCAGCGTTGAAGATCCTGGACTAGCGGCACTCAATGAGCAGTTCTTC
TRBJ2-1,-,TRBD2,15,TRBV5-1,CASSFTGGTYNEQFF,TGCGCCAGCAGCTTTACGGGGGGAACCTACAATGAGCAGTTCTTC
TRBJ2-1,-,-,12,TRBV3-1,CASSQPSGQQFF,TGTGCCAGCAGCCAGCCTTCCGGACAGCAGTTCTTC
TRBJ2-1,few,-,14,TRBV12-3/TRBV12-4,CASSLASLDHEQFF,TGTGCCAGCAGCCTTGCTTCTTTGGATCACGAGCAGTTCTTC
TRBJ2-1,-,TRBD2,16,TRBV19,CASSSRGLAEHRSQFF,TGTGCCAGTAGTAGCCGGGGACTAGCGGAGCATCGATCGCAGTTCTTC
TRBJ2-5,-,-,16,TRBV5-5,CASSLGKAGSQETQYF,TGTGCCAGCAGCTTAGGGAAGGCAGGGAGCCAAGAGACCCAGTACTTC
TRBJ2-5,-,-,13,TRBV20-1,CSPSDRSKETQYF,TGCAGTCCCTCAGACAGATCGAAAGAGACCCAGTACTTC
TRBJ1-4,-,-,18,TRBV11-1,CASSSPRGRSAANEKLFF,TGTGCCAGCAGCTCGCCGCGGGGGCGGTCCGCGGCTAATGAAAAACTGTTTTTT
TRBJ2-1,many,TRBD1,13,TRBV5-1,CASGRQGSGEQFF,TGCGCCAGCGGGAGACAGGGGTCTGGTGAGCAGTTCTTC
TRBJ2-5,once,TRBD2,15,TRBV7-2,CASSSKREGQETQYF,TGTGCCAGCAGCTCGAAGCGGGAGGGCCAAGAGACCCAGTACTTC